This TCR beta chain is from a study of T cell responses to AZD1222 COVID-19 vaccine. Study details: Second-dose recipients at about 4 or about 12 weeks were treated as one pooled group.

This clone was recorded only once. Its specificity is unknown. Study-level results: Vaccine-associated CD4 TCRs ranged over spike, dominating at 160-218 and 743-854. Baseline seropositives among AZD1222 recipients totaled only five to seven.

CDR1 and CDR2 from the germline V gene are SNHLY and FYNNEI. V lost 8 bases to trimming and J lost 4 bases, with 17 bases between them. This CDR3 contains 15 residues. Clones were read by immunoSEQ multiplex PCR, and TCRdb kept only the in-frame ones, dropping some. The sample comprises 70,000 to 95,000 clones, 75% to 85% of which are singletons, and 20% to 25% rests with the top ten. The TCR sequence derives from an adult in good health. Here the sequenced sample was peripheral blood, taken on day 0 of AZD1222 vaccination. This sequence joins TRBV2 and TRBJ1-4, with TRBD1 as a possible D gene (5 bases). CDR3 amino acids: CASRDSLSFNEKLFF. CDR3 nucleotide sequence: TGTGCCAGCCGGGACTCCCTCTCCTTTAATGAAAAACTGTTTTTT.